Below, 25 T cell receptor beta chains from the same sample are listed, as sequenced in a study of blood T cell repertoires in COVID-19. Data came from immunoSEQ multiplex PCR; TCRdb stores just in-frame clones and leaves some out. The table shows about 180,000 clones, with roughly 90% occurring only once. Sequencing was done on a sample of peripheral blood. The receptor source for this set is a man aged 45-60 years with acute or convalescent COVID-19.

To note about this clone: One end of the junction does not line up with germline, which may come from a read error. CDR3 DNA sequence: TGTGCTAGCAGCAAGAACGACGGGGGGTACAATGAGCAGTTCTTC. Encoded protein: CASSKNDGGYNEQFF. The chain employs TRBV7-7 and TRBJ2-1, with 7 nucleotides matching TRBD2. CDR3 length: 15 amino acids. Germline CDR1 and CDR2: SSHAT and FNYEAQ (reference sequence).

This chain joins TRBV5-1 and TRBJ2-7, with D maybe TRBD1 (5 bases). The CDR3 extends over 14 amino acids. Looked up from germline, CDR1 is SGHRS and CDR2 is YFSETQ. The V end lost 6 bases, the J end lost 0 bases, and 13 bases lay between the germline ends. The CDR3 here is CASTPTENSYEQYF. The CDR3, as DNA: TGCGCCAGCACACCGACAGAGAACTCCTACGAGCAGTACTTC.

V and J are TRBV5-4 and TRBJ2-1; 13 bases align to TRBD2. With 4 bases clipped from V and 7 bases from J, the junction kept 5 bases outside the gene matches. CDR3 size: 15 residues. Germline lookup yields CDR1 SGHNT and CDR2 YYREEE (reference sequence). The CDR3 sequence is CASSIGLAGANEQFF. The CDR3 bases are TGTGCCAGCAGCATCGGACTAGCGGGAGCGAATGAGCAGTTCTTC.

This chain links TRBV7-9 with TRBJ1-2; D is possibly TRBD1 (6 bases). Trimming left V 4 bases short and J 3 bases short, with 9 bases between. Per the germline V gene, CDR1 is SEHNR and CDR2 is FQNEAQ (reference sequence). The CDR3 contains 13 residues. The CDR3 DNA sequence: TGTGCCAGCAGCTCCCCAGGGGACTATGGCTACACCTTC. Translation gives CASSSPGDYGYTF.

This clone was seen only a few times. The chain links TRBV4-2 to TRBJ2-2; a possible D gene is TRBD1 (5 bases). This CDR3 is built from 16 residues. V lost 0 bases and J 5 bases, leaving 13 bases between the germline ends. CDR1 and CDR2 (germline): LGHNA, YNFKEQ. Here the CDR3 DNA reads TGTGCCAGCAGCCAAGATTACCAGGGTAGTACCGGGGAGCTGTTTTTT. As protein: CASSQDYQGSTGELFF.

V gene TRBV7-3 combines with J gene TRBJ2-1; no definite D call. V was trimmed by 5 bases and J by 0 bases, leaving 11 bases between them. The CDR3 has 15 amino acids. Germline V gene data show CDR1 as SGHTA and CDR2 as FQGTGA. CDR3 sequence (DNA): TGTGCCAGCAGCCCGTCGGCGGTCTCCTACAATGAGCAGTTCTTC. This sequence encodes CASSPSAVSYNEQFF.

The CDR3 is CASSQSGRGGYGYTF. The CDR3 DNA reads as TGCGCCAGCAGCCAATCGGGCAGGGGTGGCTATGGCTACACCTTC. The V gene is TRBV4-1, the J gene TRBJ1-2, with D maybe TRBD1 (6 bases). Germline loops: CDR1 MGHRA, CDR2 YSYEKL. This CDR3 comprises 15 residues. The V gene lost 2 bases and the J gene lost 4 bases, with 14 bases spanning the gap.

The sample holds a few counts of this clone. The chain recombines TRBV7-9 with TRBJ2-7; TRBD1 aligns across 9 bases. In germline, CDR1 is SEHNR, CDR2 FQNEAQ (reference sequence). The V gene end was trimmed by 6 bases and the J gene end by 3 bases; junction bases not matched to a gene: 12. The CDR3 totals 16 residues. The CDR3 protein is CASRSTGTGLDYEQYF. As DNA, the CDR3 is TGTGCCAGCAGATCAACCGGGACAGGGCTAGACTACGAGCAGTACTTC.

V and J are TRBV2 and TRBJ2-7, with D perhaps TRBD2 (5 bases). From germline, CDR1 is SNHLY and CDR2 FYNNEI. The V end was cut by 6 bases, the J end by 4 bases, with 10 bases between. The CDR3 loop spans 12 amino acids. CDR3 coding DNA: TGTGCCAGCAGACAACTAGTTTACGAGCAGTACTTC. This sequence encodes CASRQLVYEQYF.

In DNA form, the CDR3 reads TGCAGTGCTAGAGATCAATACGAGCAGTACTTC. It specifies CSARDQYEQYF. The J gene is TRBJ2-7, the V gene TRBV20-1; D remains ambiguous. Trimming pared 0 bases from V and 4 bases from J, leaving 4 bases between. The CDR3 is made up of 11 amino acids. CDR1 is DFQATT, CDR2 SNEGSKA, per germline (reference sequence).

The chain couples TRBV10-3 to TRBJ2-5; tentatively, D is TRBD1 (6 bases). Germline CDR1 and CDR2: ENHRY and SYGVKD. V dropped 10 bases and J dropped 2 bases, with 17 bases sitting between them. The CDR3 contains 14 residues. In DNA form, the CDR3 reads TGTGCCACAAACAGGGTAATGGGGCAAGAGACCCAGTACTTC. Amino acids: CATNRVMGQETQYF.

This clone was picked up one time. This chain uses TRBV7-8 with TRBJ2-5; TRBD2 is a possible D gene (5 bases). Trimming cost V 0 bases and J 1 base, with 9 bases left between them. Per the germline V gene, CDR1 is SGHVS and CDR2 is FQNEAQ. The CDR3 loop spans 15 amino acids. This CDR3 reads CASSLAREFQETQYF. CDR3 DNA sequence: TGTGCCAGCAGCTTAGCGAGGGAGTTCCAAGAGACCCAGTACTTC.

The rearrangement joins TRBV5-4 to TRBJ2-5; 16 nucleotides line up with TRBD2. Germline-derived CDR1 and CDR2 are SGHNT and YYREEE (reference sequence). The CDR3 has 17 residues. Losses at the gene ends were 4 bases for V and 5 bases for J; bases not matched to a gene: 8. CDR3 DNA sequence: TGTGCCAGCAGCGAGGGACTAGCGGGAGGGCCGTTTGAGACCCAGTACTTC. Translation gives CASSEGLAGGPFETQYF.

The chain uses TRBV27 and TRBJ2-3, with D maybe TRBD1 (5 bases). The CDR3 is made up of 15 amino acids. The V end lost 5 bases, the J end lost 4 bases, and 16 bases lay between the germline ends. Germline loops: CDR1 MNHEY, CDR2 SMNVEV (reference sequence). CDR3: CASSPRQGVSDTQYF. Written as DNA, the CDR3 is TGTGCCAGCAGTCCGCGTCAGGGTGTCTCAGATACGCAGTATTTT.

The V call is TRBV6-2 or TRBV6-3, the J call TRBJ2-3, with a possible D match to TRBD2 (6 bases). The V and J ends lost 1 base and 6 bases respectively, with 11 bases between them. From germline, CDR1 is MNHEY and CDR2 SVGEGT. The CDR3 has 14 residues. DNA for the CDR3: TGTGCCAGCAGTTACTTCGGGGGTATGGATACGCAGTATTTT. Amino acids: CASSYFGGMDTQYF.

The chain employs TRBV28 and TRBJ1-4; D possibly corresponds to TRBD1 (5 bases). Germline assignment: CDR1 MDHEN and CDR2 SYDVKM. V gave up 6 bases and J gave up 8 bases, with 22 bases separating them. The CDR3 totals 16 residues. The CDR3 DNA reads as TGTGCCAGCAGCCAATACGTGTGGCAGGGTGAAGAAAAACTGTTTTTT. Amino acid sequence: CASSQYVWQGEEKLFF.

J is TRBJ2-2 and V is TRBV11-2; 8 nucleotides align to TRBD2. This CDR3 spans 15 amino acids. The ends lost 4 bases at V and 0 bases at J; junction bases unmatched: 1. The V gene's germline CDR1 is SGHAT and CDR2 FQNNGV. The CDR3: CASSSGGTNTGELFF. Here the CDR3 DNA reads TGTGCCAGCAGCTCGGGGGGGACGAACACCGGGGAGCTGTTTTTT.

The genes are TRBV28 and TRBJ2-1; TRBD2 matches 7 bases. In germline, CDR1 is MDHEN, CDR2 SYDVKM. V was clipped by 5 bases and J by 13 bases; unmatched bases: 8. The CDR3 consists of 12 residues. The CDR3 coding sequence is TGTGCCAGCAGTGAAAGCGGGGAACGACAGTTCTTC. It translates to CASSESGERQFF. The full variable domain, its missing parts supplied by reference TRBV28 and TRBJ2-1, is DVKVTQSSRYLVKRTGEKVFLECVQDMDHENMFWYRQDPGLGLRLIYFSYDVKMKEKGDIPEGYSVSREKKERFSLILESASTNQTSMYLCASSESGERQFFGPGTRLTVL.

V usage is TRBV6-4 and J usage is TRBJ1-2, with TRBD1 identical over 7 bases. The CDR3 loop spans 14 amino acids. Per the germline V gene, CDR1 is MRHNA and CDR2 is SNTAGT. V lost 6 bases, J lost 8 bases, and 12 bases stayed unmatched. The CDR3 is CASSAMEGAGGYTF. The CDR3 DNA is TGTGCCAGCAGCGCAATGGAGGGGGCAGGGGGCTACACCTTC.

The CDR3 sequence is CASSLDLGLQETQYF. Here the CDR3 DNA reads TGTGCCAGCAGCTTAGATCTCGGGTTGCAAGAGACCCAGTACTTC. V usage is TRBV11-2 and J usage is TRBJ2-5; the D is unclear. CDR3 size: 15 residues. V lost 0 bases and J lost 2, with 10 bases in between. Germline V gene lookup returns CDR1 SGHAT and CDR2 FQNNGV.

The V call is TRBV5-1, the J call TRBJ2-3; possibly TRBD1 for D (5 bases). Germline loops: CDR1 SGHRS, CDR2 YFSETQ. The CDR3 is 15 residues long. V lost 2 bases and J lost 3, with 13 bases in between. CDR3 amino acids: CASSFRSGKTDTQYF. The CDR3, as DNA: TGCGCCAGCAGCTTTAGGTCAGGGAAAACAGATACGCAGTATTTT.

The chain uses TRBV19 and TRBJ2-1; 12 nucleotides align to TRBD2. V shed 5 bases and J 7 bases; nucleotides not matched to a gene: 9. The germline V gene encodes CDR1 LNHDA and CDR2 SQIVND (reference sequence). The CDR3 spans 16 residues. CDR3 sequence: CASSDLAGGPLNEQFF. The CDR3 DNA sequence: TGTGCCAGTAGTGACCTAGCGGGAGGGCCGTTGAATGAGCAGTTCTTC.

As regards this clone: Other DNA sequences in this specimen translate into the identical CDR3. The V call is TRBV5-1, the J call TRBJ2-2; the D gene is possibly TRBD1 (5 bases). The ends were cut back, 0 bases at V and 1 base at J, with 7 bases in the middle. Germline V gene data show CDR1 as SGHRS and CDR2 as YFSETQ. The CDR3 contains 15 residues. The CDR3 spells CASSLGQGNTGELFF. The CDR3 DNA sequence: TGCGCCAGCAGCTTGGGTCAGGGGAACACCGGGGAGCTGTTTTTT.

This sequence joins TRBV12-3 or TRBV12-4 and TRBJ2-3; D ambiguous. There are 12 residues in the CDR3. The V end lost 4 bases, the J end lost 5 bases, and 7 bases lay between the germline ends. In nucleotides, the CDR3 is TGTGCCAGCAGTTCCCAGGAAGATACGCAGTATTTT. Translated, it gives CASSSQEDTQYF.

CDR3 protein: CASSYGTSGGLNTQYF. DNA of the CDR3: TGTGCCAGCAGTTACGGGACTAGCGGGGGGTTGAATACGCAGTATTTT. The J gene is TRBJ2-3, the V gene TRBV6-5; TRBD2 agrees at 15 bases. This CDR3 comprises 16 residues. V lost 2 bases to trimming and J lost 7 bases; unmatched junction nucleotides: 4. In germline, CDR1 is MNHEY, CDR2 SVGAGI.